This T cell receptor beta chain stems from a study of T cell repertoires in cytomegalovirus infection. Study information: Indications came from public TCR beta signatures; they pointed to CMV infection and to a matching HLA type.

Germline V gives CDR1 SGHDT, CDR2 YYEEEE. V lost 4 bases to trimming and J lost 1 base, with 11 bases between them. CDR3 length equals 15 residues. One entry per CDR3 protein results from TCRdb running MiXCR on the reads. Of just under 300,000 distinct CDR3 sequences listed, about 9.1% were seen once; the top ten hold over 2.5%. Many counts were recorded for this clonotype. The material sequenced was PBMCs. This chain joins TRBV5-6 and TRBJ1-4, with D possibly matching TRBD1 (6 bases). This receptor was obtained from a human donor in good health (CMV status not recorded). Some clones in this sample may be carry-over from other donors' samples. The CDR3 sequence: CASSRQEITNEKLFF. The CDR3 bases are TGTGCCAGCAGCCGACAGGAAATAACTAATGAAAAACTGTTTTTT.